The 26 T cell receptor beta chains in this list originate from one sample, sequenced in a study of type 1 regulatory T cells. Each CDR3 protein is one row after TCRdb ran MiXCR on the reads. The table lists approximately 19,000 distinct CDR3 sequences, approximately 10% of them singletons. The sample taken for sequencing was CD4+ T cells, either the whole sample or a sorted fraction (not recorded which). These receptor sequences come from a human donor in good health.

The rearrangement uses TRBV20-1 and TRBJ2-5, with D perhaps matching TRBD2 (6 bases). CDR1 is DFQATT, CDR2 SNEGSKA, per germline (reference sequence). This CDR3 contains 14 residues. V was pared by 5 bases and J by 5 bases, with 18 bases between. CDR3 in amino acids: CSAGPSVWGETQYF. CDR3 nucleotides: TGCAGTGCTGGGCCTAGCGTTTGGGGGGAGACCCAGTACTTC.

The V gene is TRBV19, the J gene TRBJ2-2; 8 bases align to TRBD2. The CDR3 runs to 16 residues. With V trimmed by 6 bases and J by 4 bases, 10 bases remained unmatched. Germline V CDR1 and CDR2: LNHDA, SQIVND (reference sequence). CDR3 bases: TGTGCCAGTAGGTGGGGACTTCGGGAGGGCACCGGGGAGCTGTTTTTT. This gives the protein CASRWGLREGTGELFF.

The chain uses TRBV21-1 and TRBJ2-1; TRBD2 reflects the table's D call only, with no check against the DNA. TRBV21-1 corresponds to a pseudogene. This CDR3 is built from 16 residues. In nucleotides, the CDR3 is TGTGCCAGCAGCACGGGACTAGCGGGAGGAAGCGATGAGCAGTTCTTC. Amino acid sequence: CASSTGLAGGSDEQFF.

This clonotype was seen many times. This sequence joins TRBV6-5 and TRBJ1-2; 7 bases line up with TRBD1. V dropped 4 bases and J dropped 5; count of bases not matched to a gene: 4. The CDR3 contains 13 residues. The germline gives CDR1 MNHEY, CDR2 SVGAGI. This CDR3 is CASSFGQEYGYTF. Here the CDR3 DNA reads TGTGCCAGCAGTTTCGGACAGGAATATGGCTACACCTTC.

This clonotype was observed a few times. The J gene is TRBJ2-5, the V gene TRBV5-1, with D perhaps being TRBD1 or TRBD2 (5 bases each). Trimming left V 4 bases short and J 5 bases short, with 18 bases between. In germline, CDR1 is SGHRS, CDR2 YFSETQ. The CDR3 has 15 amino acids. The CDR3 region is CASSLTTRGLETQYF. CDR3 DNA sequence: TGCGCCAGCAGCCTAACTACTAGGGGCCTGGAGACCCAGTACTTC.

This clonotype was seen repeatedly, ten times or more. The chain joins TRBV28 to TRBJ1-2; TRBD1 aligns across 9 bases. The CDR3 consists of 15 residues. Unmatched junction bases numbered 7, after V lost 5 bases and J lost 3 bases. Looked up from germline, CDR1 is MDHEN and CDR2 is SYDVKM. CDR3 amino acids: CASSPIGQGYYGYTF. The CDR3 DNA sequence: TGTGCCAGCAGTCCGATCGGACAGGGGTACTATGGCTACACCTTC.

Regarding this clonotype: A read error may be the cause here, since a much bigger clone is one base away. The chain joins TRBV7-8 to TRBJ2-1; D unresolved. Germline lookup yields CDR1 SGHVS and CDR2 FQNEAQ. CDR3 length: 13 residues. The CDR3 here is CASGFIPGDEQFF. CDR3 DNA sequence: TGTGCCAGCGGCTTTATCCCGGGCGATGAGCAGTTCTTC.

This clonotype was observed at least ten times. The genes are TRBV5-4 and TRBJ1-4, with D unclear. V lost 3 bases and J lost 3, with 12 bases in between. This CDR3 spans 15 amino acids. The germline V gene has CDR1 SGHNT and CDR2 YYREEE (reference sequence). The CDR3 region is CASSSAGVANEKLFF. The DNA for the CDR3 is TGTGCCAGCAGCTCGGCCGGGGTGGCTAATGAAAAACTGTTTTTT.

The chain has TRBV7-9 and TRBJ2-3, with D tentatively TRBD2 (5 bases). Germline assignment: CDR1 SEHNR and CDR2 FQNEAQ (reference sequence). The CDR3 contains 15 residues. V dropped 5 bases and J dropped 4 bases, with 16 bases sitting between them. For the CDR3, the DNA is TGTGCCAGCAGCCCTAGCTCTCCGGTGGCAGATACGCAGTATTTT. This sequence encodes CASSPSSPVADTQYF.

There are a few counts of this clonotype. V usage is TRBV2 and J usage is TRBJ1-2, with TRBD1 identical over 7 bases. The germline gives CDR1 SNHLY, CDR2 FYNNEI. The CDR3 has 13 amino acids. V shed 7 bases, J shed 6 bases, and the junction held 8 bases outside the gene matches. CDR3 sequence: CASTQPGGNGYTF. In DNA, the CDR3 is TGTGCCAGCACTCAACCAGGGGGTAATGGCTACACCTTC. Full variable domain (missing parts from reference TRBV2 and TRBJ1-2): EPEVTQTPSHQVTQMGQEVILRCVPISNHLYFYWYRQILGQKVEFLVSFYNNEISEKSEIFDDQFSVERPDGSNFTLKIRSTKLEDSAMYFCASTQPGGNGYTFGSGTRLTVV.

This clonotype was seen more than once but under ten times. The chain links TRBV15 to TRBJ2-7; no clear D gene. Germline V gene sequence: CDR1 LNHNV, CDR2 YYDKDF (reference sequence). The ends were cut back, 0 bases at V and 3 bases at J, with 9 bases in the middle. The CDR3 loop spans 14 amino acids. The CDR3 sequence: CATSRDQVDYEQYF. The CDR3 region has the DNA TGTGCCACCAGCAGAGATCAGGTAGACTACGAGCAGTACTTC.

This clonotype was observed a few times. The chain links TRBV7-2 to TRBJ2-5; the match to TRBD2 covers 13 bases. Unmatched junction bases numbered 12, after V lost 3 bases and J lost 5 bases. Germline CDR1 reads SGHTA; CDR2 reads FQGNSA. This CDR3 contains 18 residues. This CDR3 reads CASSFRELAGGVGETQYF. CDR3 sequence (DNA): TGTGCCAGCAGCTTCCGGGAACTAGCGGGAGGGGTAGGTGAGACCCAGTACTTC.

This clonotype was observed many times. This rearrangement joins TRBV4-3 to TRBJ2-2, with D unresolved. The CDR3 is 12 amino acids. The germline CDR1 and CDR2 sequences are LGHNA and YSLEER. V was clipped by 4 bases and J by 5 bases, with 5 bases between them. The CDR3 is CASSRGTGELFF. The CDR3 DNA sequence: TGCGCCAGCAGCCGGGGTACCGGGGAGCTGTTTTTT.

The V gene is TRBV19, the J gene TRBJ2-5, with D possibly being TRBD1 or TRBD2 (5 bases each). This CDR3 is 14 amino acids long. The V end was cut by 5 bases, the J end by 2 bases, with 12 bases between. Germline loops: CDR1 LNHDA, CDR2 SQIVND (reference sequence). CDR3 DNA: TGTGCCAGTAGTGGGGGACGGATGCAAGAGACCCAGTACTTC. Amino acids: CASSGGRMQETQYF.

This clonotype qualifies as medium-sized. The V gene is TRBV20-1, the J gene TRBJ1-6; D remains unclear. The germline V gene encodes CDR1 DFQATT and CDR2 SNEGSKA (reference sequence). This CDR3 has 15 amino acids. Trimming took 0 bases from V and 8 from J, leaving 14 bases between them. CDR3 coding DNA: TGCAGTGCTAGAGATCGGAGAAGGGAGGATTCACCCCTCCACTTT. Translated: CSARDRRREDSPLHF.

By share of the sample, this clonotype is medium-sized (0.01 to 0.1%). As DNA, the CDR3 is TGTGCCAGCAGGGACAGGGCGGGGGAGACCCAGTACTTC. Protein: CASRDRAGETQYF. The rearrangement joins TRBV7-2 to TRBJ2-5; 8 positions match TRBD1. The CDR3 is 13 amino acids. The junction had 5 bases not matched to a gene; V was cut back by 6 bases and J by 5 bases. Germline V CDR1 and CDR2: SGHTA, FQGNSA.

As regards this clonotype: This could be a read error, since a much larger clone is one nucleotide away. The rearrangement links TRBV6-2 or TRBV6-3 to TRBJ1-1; possible D gene TRBD1, 6 bases. V gave up 8 bases and J gave up 11 bases, with 21 bases separating them. Germline-derived CDR1 and CDR2 are MNHEY and SVGEGT. The CDR3 length is 13 residues. CDR3 nucleotides: TGTGCCAGCCCTACCCGTCGGGGGCTGGCCGCTTTCTTT. Its protein is CASPTRRGLAAFF.

There are many counts of this clonotype. The chain has TRBV5-1 and TRBJ2-1; 8 bases line up with TRBD1. The germline gives CDR1 SGHRS, CDR2 YFSETQ. V trimming: 0 bases; J trimming: 0 bases; junction bases outside the gene matches: 2. The CDR3 runs 16 residues. CDR3 coding DNA: TGCGCCAGCAGCTTGGGCGGGACAGGCTCCTACAATGAGCAGTTCTTC. Its protein is CASSLGGTGSYNEQFF.

By share, this clonotype ranks as medium-sized. The chain uses TRBV20-1 and TRBJ2-3; 9 bases agree with TRBD1. V lost 7 bases, J lost 4 bases, and 6 bases stayed unmatched. This CDR3 has 13 residues. The germline CDR1 and CDR2 sequences are DFQATT and SNEGSKA (reference sequence). This chain's CDR3 is CSDSDRGPDTQYF. CDR3 in DNA: TGCAGTGACTCGGACAGGGGACCAGATACGCAGTATTTT.

This clonotype appeared many times. The J gene is TRBJ2-5, the V gene TRBV28; D is perhaps TRBD1 or TRBD2 (6 bases each). Germline-derived CDR1 and CDR2 are MDHEN and SYDVKM. The germline V and J ends were trimmed by 2 bases and 5 bases, with 12 bases remaining between them. The CDR3 length is 14 residues. The CDR3 DNA follows: TGTGCCAGCAGTTTAGGGGGGCGGAGGGAGACCCAGTACTTC. It codes for CASSLGGRRETQYF.

The rearrangement uses TRBV18 and TRBJ2-1, with 7 bases fitting TRBD2. Germline loops: CDR1 KGHSH, CDR2 LQKENI. The CDR3 contains 16 residues. Losses at the gene ends were 2 bases for V and 8 bases for J; bases not matched to a gene: 12. CDR3 in DNA: TGTGCCAGCTCACCATTACCGGGGGGTGATTACTATGAGCAGTTCTTC. It encodes CASSPLPGGDYYEQFF.

By sample share, this clonotype is medium-sized. The genes are TRBV10-3 and TRBJ2-3, with TRBD2 matching 9 bases. The V gene end was trimmed by 6 bases and the J gene end by 0 bases; junction bases not matched to a gene: 7. Germline V gives CDR1 ENHRY, CDR2 SYGVKD. The CDR3 is made up of 16 amino acids. CDR3 DNA sequence: TGTGCCATCAGCCTAGCGGGGACTTCTAGCACAGATACGCAGTATTTT. As protein: CAISLAGTSSTDTQYF.

This clonotype was observed many times. This chain joins TRBV28 and TRBJ2-2, with D maybe TRBD2 (7 bases). The CDR3 totals 15 residues. Germline V gene lookup returns CDR1 MDHEN and CDR2 SYDVKM. Trimming left V 3 bases short and J 3 bases short, with 11 bases between. CDR3: CASSFGGAHTGELFF. The CDR3 DNA reads TGTGCCAGCAGTTTTGGGGGGGCACACACCGGGGAGCTGTTTTTT.

This clonotype was counted ten times or more. This sequence joins TRBV10-3 and TRBJ2-1; 10 bases line up with TRBD2. Germline assignment: CDR1 ENHRY and CDR2 SYGVKD. The CDR3 has 16 amino acids. Trimming at V came to 6 bases and at J to 4 bases, leaving 9 bases not matched to a gene. CDR3 coding DNA: TGTGCCATCAGGGCAGCGGGAGGGGTACCATACAATGAGCAGTTCTTC. It codes for CAIRAAGGVPYNEQFF.

Many counts were recorded for this clonotype. The V and J genes are TRBV5-6 and TRBJ2-3; 10 bases line up with TRBD1. After removal of 4 bases from V and 4 bases from J, the junction contained 6 bases not matched to a gene. Germline lookup yields CDR1 SGHDT and CDR2 YYEEEE. There are 15 residues in the CDR3. CDR3 region: CASSTRTGGPDTQYF. The CDR3 DNA reads as TGTGCCAGCAGCACCCGGACAGGGGGACCAGATACGCAGTATTTT. Looking up the rest from reference TRBV5-6 and TRBJ2-3 gives the full variable domain: DAGVTQSPTHLIKTRGQQVTLRCSPKSGHDTVSWYQQALGQGPQFIFQYYEEEERQRGNFPDRFSGHQFPNYSSELNVNALLLGDSALYLCASSTRTGGPDTQYFGPGTRLTVL.

The chain recombines TRBV9 with TRBJ2-7; perhaps TRBD1 as D (6 bases). The germline V and J ends were trimmed by 0 bases and 2 bases, with 18 bases remaining between them. This CDR3 contains 17 residues. Per germline, CDR1 SGDLS and CDR2 YYNGEE. CDR3 coding DNA: TGTGCCAGCAGCGTAGGGGCACAGGGTATGCCACCCTACGAGCAGTACTTC. Amino acid sequence: CASSVGAQGMPPYEQYF.